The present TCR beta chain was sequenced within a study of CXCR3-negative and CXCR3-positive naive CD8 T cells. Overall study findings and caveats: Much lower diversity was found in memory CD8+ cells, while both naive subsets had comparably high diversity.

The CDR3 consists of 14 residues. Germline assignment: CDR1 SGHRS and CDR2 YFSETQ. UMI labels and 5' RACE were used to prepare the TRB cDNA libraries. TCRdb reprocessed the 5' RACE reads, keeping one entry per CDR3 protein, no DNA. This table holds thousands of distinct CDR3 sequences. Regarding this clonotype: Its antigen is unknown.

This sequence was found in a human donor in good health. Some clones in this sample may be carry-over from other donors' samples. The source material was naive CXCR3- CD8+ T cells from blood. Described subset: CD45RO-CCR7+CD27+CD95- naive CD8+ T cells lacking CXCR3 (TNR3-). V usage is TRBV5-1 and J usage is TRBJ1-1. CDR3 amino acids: CASSFVTGGTEAFF.